This TCR beta chain originates from a study of cytomegalovirus exposure and HLA in healthy donors. Study as a whole: Of all 400 or so donors who were genotyped, 81% belonged to the Caucasian-associated ancestry cluster.

It was with 60 Vbeta and 13 Jbeta primers that the PCR ran. Per the original methods: Unique TCR beta chains numbered about 79 million in a later analysis, with roughly 10 million shared. Only in-frame clones appear in the TCRdb table, and some are missing; sequencing was by immunoSEQ multiplex PCR. V and J calls and clone size are given by that table; D and trimming were obtained from the DNA. The table records approximately 140,000 clones, roughly 73% of them present only once. Whole-study findings and limits: Among TCR sequences, most were rare, though some public TCRs appeared in many donors. Previously analyzed data showed that most TCR beta V segments were productive at a frequency of about 90% or about 30%.

The CDR3 consists of 15 residues. Deletions cut 0 bases from V and 4 bases from J, with 13 bases between. Germline CDR1 and CDR2: SGDLS and YYNGEE. As for this clone: Its matching antigen is unknown.

The sample consisted of PBMCs. The chain joins TRBV9 to TRBJ1-2; D possibly corresponds to TRBD1 (5 bases). The TCR originated in a female donor in good health and CMV-seronegative. The CDR3 region has the DNA TGTGCCAGCAGCGTAGATTGGGGCCCTCTCTATGGCTACACCTTC. Its protein is CASSVDWGPLYGYTF.